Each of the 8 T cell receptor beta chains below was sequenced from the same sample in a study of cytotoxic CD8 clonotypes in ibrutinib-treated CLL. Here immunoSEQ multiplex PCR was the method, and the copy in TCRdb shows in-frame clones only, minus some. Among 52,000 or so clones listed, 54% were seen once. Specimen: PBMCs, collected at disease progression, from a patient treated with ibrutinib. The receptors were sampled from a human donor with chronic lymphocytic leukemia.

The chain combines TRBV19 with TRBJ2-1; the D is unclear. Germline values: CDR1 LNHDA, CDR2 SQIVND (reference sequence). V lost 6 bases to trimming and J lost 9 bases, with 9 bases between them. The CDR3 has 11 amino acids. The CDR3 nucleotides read TGTGCCAGTAGGCAGGTCGTTGAGCAGTTCTTC. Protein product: CASRQVVEQFF.

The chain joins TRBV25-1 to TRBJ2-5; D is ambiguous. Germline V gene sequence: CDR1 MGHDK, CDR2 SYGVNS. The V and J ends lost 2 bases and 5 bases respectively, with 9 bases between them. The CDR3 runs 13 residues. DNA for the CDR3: TGTGCCAGCAGTGAAGCGAGTTGGGAGACCCAGTACTTC. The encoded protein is CASSEASWETQYF.

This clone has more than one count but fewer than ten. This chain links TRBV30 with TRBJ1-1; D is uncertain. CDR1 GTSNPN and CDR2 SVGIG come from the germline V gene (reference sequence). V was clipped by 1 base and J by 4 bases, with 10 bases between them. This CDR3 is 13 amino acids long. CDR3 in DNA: TGTGCCTGGAGTGAGTCAGGTACCACTGAAGCTTTCTTT. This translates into CAWSESGTTEAFF.

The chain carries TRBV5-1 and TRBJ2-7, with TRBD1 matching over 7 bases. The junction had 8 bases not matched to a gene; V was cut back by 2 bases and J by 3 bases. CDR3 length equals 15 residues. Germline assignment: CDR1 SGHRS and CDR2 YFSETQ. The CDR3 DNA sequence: TGCGCCAGCAGCTTTGAAGTTCACAGGGGCTACGAGCAGTACTTC. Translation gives CASSFEVHRGYEQYF.

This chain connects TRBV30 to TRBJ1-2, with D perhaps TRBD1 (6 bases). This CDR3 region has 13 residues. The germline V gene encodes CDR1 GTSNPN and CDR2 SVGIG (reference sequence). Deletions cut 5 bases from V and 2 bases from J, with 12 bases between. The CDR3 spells CAWLSTGNYGYTF. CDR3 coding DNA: TGTGCCTGGCTATCCACAGGGAACTATGGCTACACCTTC.

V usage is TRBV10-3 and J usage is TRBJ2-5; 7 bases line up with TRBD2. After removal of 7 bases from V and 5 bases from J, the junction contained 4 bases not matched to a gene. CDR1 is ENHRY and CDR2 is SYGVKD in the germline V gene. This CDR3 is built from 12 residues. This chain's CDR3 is CAIKWGGETQYF. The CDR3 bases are TGTGCCATCAAATGGGGGGGGGAGACCCAGTACTTC.

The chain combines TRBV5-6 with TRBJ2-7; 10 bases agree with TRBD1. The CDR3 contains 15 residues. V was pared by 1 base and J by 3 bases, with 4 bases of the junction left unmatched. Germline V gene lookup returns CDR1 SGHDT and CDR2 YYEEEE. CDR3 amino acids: CASSLPGQGVYEQYF. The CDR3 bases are TGTGCCAGCAGCTTGCCCGGACAGGGGGTCTACGAGCAGTACTTC.

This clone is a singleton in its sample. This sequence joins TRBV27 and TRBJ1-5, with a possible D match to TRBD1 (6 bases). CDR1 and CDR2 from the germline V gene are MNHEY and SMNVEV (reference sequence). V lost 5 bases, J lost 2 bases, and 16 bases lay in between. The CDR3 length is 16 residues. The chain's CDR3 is CASSPAGGPGNQPQHF. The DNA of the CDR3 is TGTGCCAGCAGTCCAGCGGGGGGCCCGGGCAATCAGCCCCAGCATTTT.